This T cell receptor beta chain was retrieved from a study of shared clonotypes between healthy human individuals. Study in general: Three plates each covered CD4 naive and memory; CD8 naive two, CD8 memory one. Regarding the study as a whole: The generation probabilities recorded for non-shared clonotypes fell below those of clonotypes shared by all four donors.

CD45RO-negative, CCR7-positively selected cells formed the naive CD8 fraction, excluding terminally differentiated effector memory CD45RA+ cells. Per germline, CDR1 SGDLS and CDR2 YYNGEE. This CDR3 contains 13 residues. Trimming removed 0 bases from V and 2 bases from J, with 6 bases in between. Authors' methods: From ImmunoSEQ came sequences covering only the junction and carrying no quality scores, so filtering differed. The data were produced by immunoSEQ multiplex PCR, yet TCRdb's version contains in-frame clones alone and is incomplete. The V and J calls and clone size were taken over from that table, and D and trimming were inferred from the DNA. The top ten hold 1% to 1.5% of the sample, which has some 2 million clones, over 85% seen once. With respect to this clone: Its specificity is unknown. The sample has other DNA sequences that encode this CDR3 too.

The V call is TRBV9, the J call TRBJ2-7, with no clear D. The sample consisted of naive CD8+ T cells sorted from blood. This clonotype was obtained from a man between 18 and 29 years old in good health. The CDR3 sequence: CASSVGDPYEQYF. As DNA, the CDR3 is TGTGCCAGCAGCGTAGGGGATCCCTACGAGCAGTACTTC.